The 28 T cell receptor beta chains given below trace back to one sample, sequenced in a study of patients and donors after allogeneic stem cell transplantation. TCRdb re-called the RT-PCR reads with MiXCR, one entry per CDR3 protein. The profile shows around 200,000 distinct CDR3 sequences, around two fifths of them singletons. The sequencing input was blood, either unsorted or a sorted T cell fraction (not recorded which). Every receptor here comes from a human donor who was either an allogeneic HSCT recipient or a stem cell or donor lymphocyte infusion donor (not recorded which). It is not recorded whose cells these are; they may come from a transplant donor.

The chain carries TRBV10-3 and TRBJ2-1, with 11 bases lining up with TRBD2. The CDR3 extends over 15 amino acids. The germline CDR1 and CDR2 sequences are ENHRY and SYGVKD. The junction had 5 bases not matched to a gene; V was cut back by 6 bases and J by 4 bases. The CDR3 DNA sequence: TGTGCCATCAGCTACGGACTAGCGGGTTACAATGAGCAGTTCTTC. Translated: CAISYGLAGYNEQFF.

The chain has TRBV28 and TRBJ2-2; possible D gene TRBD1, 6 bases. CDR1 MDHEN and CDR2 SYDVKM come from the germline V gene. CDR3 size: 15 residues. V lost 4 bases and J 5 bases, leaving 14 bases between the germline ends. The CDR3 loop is CASSSPMGATGELFF. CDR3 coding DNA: TGTGCCAGCAGTTCCCCGATGGGGGCAACCGGGGAGCTGTTTTTT.

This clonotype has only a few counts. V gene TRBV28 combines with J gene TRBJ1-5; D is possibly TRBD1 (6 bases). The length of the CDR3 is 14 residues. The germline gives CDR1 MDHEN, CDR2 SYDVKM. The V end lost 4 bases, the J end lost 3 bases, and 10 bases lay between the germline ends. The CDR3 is CASSWGQPNQPQHF. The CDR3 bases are TGTGCCAGCAGTTGGGGGCAACCCAATCAGCCCCAGCATTTT.

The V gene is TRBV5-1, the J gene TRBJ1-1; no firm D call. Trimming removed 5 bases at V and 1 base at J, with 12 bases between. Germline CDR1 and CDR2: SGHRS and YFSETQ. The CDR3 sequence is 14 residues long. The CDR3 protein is CASRYSFGNTEAFF. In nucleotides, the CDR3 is TGCGCCAGCAGATATAGCTTCGGGAACACTGAAGCTTTCTTT.

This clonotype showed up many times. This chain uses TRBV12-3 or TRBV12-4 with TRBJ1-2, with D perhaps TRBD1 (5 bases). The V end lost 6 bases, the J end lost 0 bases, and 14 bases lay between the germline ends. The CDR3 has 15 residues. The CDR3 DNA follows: TGTGCCAGCAGGATCAAGAGGGGAACTAACTATGGCTACACCTTC. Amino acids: CASRIKRGTNYGYTF.

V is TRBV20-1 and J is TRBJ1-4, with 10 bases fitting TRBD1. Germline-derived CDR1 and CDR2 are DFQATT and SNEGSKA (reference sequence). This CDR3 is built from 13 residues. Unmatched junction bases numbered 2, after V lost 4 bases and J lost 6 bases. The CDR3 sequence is CSAIGTGDEKLFF. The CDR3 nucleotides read TGCAGTGCTATTGGGACAGGGGATGAAAAACTGTTTTTT.

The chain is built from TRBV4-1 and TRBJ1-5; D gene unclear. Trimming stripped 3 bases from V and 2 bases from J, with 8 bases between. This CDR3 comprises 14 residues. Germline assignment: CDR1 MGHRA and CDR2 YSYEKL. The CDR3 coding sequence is TGCGCCAGCAGCCACAATGAGGGCAATCAGCCCCAGCATTTT. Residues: CASSHNEGNQPQHF.

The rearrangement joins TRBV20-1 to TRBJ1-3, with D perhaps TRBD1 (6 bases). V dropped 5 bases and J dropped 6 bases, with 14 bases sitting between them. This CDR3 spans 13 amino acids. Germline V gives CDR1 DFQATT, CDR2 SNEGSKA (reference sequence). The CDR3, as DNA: TGCAGTGCTCGGGGGCAAACTGAAAACACCATATATTTT. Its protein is CSARGQTENTIYF.

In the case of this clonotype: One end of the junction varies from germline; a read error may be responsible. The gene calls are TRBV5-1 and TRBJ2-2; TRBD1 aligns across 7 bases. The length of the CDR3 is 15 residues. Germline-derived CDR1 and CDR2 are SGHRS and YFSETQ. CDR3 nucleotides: TGCGCCAGCAGCTGGGTGGACAGGAACATCGGGGAGCTGTTTTTT. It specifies CASSWVDRNIGELFF.

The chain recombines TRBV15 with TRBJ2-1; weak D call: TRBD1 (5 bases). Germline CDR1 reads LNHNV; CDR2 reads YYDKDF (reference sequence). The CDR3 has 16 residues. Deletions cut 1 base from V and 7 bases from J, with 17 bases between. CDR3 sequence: CATSRVGAPGRNEQFF. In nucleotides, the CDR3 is TGTGCCACCAGCAGAGTTGGGGCGCCGGGTAGGAATGAGCAGTTCTTC.

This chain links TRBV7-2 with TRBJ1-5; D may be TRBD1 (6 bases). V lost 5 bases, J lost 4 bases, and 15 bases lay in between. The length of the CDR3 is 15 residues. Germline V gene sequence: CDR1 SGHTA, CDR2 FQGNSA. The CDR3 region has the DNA TGTGCCAGCAGCAAAAAACAGGGTTGGAATCAGCCCCAGCATTTT. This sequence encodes CASSKKQGWNQPQHF.

The CDR3, as DNA: TGCGCCAGCAGCCAAGTATGGAATAGCGGGGGGGAAGCGGATAAGCAGTTCTTC. This gives the protein CASSQVWNSGGEADKQFF. The J gene is TRBJ2-1, the V gene TRBV4-3; 11 bases align to TRBD2. The V gene's germline CDR1 is LGHNA and CDR2 YSLEER. The CDR3 extends over 18 amino acids. V was clipped by 1 base and J by 11 bases; unmatched bases: 16.

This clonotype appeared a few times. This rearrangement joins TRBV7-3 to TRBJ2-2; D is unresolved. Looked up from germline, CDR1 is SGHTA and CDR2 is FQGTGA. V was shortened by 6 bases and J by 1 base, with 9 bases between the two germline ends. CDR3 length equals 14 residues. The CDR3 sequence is CASSLTRNTGELFF. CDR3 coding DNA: TGTGCCAGCAGTTTGACACGGAACACCGGGGAGCTGTTTTTT.

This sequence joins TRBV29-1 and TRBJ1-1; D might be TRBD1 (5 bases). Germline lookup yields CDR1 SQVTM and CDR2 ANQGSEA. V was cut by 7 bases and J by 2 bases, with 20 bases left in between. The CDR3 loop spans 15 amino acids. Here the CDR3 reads CSAGPGQADNTEAFF. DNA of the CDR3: TGCAGCGCCGGCCCGGGGCAAGCGGATAACACTGAAGCTTTCTTT.

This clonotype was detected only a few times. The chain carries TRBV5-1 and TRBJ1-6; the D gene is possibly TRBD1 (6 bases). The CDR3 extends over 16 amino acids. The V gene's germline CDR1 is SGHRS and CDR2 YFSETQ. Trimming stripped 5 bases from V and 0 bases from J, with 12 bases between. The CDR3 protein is CASRGGSLSYNSPLHF. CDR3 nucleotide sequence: TGCGCCAGCAGAGGGGGGTCGCTCTCCTATAATTCACCCCTCCACTTT.

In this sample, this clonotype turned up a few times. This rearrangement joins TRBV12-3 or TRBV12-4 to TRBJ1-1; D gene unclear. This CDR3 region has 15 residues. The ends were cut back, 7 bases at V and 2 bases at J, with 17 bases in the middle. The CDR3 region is CASTHRRGVNTEAFF. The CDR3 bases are TGTGCCAGCACCCATCGCCGCGGGGTAAACACTGAAGCTTTCTTT.

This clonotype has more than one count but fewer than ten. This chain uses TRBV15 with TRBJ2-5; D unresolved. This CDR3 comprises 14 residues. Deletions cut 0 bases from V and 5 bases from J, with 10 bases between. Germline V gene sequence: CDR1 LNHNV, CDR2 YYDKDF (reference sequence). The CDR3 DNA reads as TGTGCCACCAGCAGAGAACGTACCTGGGAGACCCAGTACTTC. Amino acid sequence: CATSRERTWETQYF. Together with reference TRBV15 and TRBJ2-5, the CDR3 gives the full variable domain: DAMVIQNPRYQVTQFGKPVTLSCSQTLNHNVMYWYQQKSSQAPKLLFHYYDKDFNNEADTPDNFQSRRPNTSFCFLDIRSPGLGDTAMYLCATSRERTWETQYFGPGTRLLVL.

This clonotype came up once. The CDR3: CASSMGGLSSYEQYF. CDR3 sequence (DNA): TGTGCCAGCAGCATGGGAGGCCTGAGCTCCTACGAGCAGTACTTC. The chain carries TRBV9 and TRBJ2-7; D may be TRBD2 (6 bases). Per germline, CDR1 SGDLS and CDR2 YYNGEE. The ends were cut back, 4 bases at V and 0 bases at J, with 14 bases in the middle. This CDR3 comprises 15 residues.

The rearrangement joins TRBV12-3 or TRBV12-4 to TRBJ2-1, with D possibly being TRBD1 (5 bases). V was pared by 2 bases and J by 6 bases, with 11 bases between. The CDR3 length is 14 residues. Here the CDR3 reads CASSLKYGANEQFF. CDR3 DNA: TGTGCCAGCAGTTTAAAATATGGGGCCAATGAGCAGTTCTTC.

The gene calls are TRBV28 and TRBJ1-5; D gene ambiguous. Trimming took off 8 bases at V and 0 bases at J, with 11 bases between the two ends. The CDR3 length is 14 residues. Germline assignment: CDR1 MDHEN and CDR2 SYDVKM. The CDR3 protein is CASGLTYSNQPQHF. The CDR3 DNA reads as TGTGCCAGCGGTCTTACATATAGCAATCAGCCCCAGCATTTT.

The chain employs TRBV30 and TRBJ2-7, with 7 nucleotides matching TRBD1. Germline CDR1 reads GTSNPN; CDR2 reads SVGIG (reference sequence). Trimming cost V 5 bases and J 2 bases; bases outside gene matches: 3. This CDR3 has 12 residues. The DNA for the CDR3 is TGTGCCTGGGCACAGGGGCCCTACGAGCAGTACTTC. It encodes CAWAQGPYEQYF.

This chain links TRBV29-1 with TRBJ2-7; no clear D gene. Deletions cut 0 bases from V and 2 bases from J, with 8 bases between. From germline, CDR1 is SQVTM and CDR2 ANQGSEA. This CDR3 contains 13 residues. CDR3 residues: CSVEDQDTYEQYF. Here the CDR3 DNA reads TGCAGCGTTGAAGATCAGGATACCTACGAGCAGTACTTC.

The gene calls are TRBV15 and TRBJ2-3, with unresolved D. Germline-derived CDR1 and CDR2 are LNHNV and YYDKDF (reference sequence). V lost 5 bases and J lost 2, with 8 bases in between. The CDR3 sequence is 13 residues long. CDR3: CATSPFPTDTQYF. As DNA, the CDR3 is TGTGCCACCAGCCCTTTCCCCACAGATACGCAGTATTTT.

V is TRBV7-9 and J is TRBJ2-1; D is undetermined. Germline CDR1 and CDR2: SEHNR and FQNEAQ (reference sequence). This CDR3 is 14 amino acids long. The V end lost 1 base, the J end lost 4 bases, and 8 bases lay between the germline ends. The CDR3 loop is CASSLVRIYNEQFF. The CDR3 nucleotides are TGTGCCAGCAGCTTAGTACGCATTTACAATGAGCAGTTCTTC.

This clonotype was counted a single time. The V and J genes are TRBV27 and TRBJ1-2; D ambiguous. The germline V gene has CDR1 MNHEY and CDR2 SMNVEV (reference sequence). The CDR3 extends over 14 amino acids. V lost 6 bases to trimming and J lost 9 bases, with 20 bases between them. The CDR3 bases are TGTGCCAGCAGCCAAACTACAGTATCTGAGCGCTACACCTTC. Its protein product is CASSQTTVSERYTF.

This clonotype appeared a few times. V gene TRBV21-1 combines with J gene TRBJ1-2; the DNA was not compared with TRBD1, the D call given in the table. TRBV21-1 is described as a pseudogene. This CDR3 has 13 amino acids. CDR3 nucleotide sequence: TGTGCCACCCCAAGACAGGGGGCCTATGGCTACACCTTC. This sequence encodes CATPRQGAYGYTF.

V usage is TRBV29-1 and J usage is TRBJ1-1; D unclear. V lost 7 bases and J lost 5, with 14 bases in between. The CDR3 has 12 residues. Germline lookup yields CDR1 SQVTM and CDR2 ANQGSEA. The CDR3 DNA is TGCAGCGCTAACTGGGCCATGACTGAAGCTTTCTTT. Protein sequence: CSANWAMTEAFF.

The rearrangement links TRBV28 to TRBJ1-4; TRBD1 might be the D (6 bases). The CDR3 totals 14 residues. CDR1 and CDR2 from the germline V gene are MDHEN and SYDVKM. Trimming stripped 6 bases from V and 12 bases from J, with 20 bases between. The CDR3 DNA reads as TGTGCCAGCAGATCTAACAGGGAGGATCGGGAACTGTTTTTT. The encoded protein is CASRSNREDRELFF.